This T cell receptor beta chain was captured by sequencing in a study of blood T cells in healthy people across ages. In this sample, this clonotype turned up a few times. This CDR3 is 15 amino acids long. Trimming took off 2 bases at V and 5 bases at J, with 15 bases between the two ends. CDR1 SGHAT and CDR2 FQNNGV come from the germline V gene. Alongside a J-beta primer mix, a sample-barcoded 5' primer served in a second PCR lasting about 7 to 11 cycles. In TCRdb, the 5' RACE reads were re-called with MiXCR into one record per CDR3 protein. The sample comprises around 990,000 distinct CDR3 sequences, 30% to 40% of which are singletons, and less than 15% rests with the top ten.

Sequencing used blood. The TCR was taken from a man younger than 35 in good health. This chain joins TRBV11-2 and TRBJ1-2, with TRBD1 as a possible D gene (5 bases). The CDR3 loop reads CASSLYGTGEYGYTF. The CDR3 DNA follows: TGTGCCAGCAGCTTATATGGGACGGGGGAGTATGGCTACACCTTC.